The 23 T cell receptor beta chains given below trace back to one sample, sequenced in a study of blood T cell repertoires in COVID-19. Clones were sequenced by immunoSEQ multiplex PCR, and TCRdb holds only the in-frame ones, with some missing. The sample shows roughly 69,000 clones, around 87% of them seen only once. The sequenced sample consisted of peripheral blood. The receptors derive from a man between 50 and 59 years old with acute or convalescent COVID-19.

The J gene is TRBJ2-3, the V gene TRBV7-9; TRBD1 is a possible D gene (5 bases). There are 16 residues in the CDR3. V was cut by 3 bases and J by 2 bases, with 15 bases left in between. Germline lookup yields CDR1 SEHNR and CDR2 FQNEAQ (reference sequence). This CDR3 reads CASSFAKGSPTDTQYF. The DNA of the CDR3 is TGTGCCAGCAGCTTCGCGAAGGGGTCTCCCACAGATACGCAGTATTTT.

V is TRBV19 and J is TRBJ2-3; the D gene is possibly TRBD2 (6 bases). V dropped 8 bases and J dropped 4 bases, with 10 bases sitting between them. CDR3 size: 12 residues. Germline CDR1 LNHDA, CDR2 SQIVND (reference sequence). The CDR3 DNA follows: TGTGCCAGTGGGGAGGCAGCAGATACGCAGTATTTT. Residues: CASGEAADTQYF.

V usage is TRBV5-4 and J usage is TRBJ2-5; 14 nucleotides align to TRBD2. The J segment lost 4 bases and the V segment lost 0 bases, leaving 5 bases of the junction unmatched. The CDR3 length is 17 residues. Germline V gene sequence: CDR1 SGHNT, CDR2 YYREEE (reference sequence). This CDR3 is CASSLEGLAGEGETQYF. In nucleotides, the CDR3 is TGTGCCAGCAGCTTGGAGGGACTAGCGGGAGAGGGAGAGACCCAGTACTTC.

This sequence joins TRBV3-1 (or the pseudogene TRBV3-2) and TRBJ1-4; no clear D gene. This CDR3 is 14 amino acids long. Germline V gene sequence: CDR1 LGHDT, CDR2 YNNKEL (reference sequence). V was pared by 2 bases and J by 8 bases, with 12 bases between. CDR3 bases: TGTGCCAGCAGCCAAATGCGGAGAGGCGAAAAACTGTTTTTT. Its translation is CASSQMRRGEKLFF.

CDR3 DNA sequence: TGTGCCAGCACCCCCGGGACTAGCGCTCACAATGAGCAGTTCTTC. It yields the protein CASTPGTSAHNEQFF. V gene TRBV11-3 combines with J gene TRBJ2-1; 10 bases line up with TRBD2. The V gene's germline CDR1 is SGHNT and CDR2 YENEEA. This CDR3 has 15 amino acids. V shed 7 bases and J 5 bases; nucleotides not matched to a gene: 8.

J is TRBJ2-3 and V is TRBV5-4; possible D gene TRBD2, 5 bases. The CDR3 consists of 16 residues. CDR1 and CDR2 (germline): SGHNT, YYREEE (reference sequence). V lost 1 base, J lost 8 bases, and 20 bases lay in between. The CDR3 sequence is CASSLISVGPRGTQYF. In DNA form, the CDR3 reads TGTGCCAGCAGCTTGATTAGCGTGGGCCCTAGAGGTACGCAGTATTTT.

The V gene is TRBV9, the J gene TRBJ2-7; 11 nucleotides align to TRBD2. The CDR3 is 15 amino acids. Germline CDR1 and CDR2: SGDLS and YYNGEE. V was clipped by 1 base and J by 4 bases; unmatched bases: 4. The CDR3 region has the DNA TGTGCCAGCAGCGTATTAGCGGGAGGGCTTTACGAGCAGTACTTC. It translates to CASSVLAGGLYEQYF.

Here the CDR3 reads CATSDGTSGRAFDEQFF. CDR3 coding DNA: TGTGCCACCAGTGACGGTACTAGCGGGAGGGCCTTCGATGAGCAGTTCTTC. The chain is built from TRBV24-1 and TRBJ2-1; 13 nucleotides align to TRBD2. V was pared by 4 bases and J by 8 bases, with 10 bases of the junction left unmatched. This CDR3 has 17 residues. The germline V gene encodes CDR1 KGHDR and CDR2 SFDVKD.

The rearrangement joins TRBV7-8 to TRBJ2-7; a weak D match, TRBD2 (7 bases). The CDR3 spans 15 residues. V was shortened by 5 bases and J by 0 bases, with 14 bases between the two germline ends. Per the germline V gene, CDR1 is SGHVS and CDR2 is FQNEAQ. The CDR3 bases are TGTGCCAGCAGCCCGGGGGGCCTCCTCTCCTACGAGCAGTACTTC. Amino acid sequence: CASSPGGLLSYEQYF.

The CDR3 loop is CASSPVGPTGDGTDTQYF. The CDR3 DNA reads as TGTGCCAGCTCACCAGTCGGCCCGACAGGTGATGGCACAGATACGCAGTATTTT. The rearrangement joins TRBV18 to TRBJ2-3; maybe TRBD1 (6 bases). This CDR3 region has 18 residues. The germline V gene has CDR1 KGHSH and CDR2 LQKENI. The V end lost 2 bases, the J end lost 1 base, and 19 bases lay between the germline ends.

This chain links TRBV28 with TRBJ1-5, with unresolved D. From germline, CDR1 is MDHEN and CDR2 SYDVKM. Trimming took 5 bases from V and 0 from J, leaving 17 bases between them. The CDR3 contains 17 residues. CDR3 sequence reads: CASSPPKEGYSNQPQHF. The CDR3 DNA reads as TGTGCCAGCAGTCCCCCGAAGGAGGGTTATAGCAATCAGCCCCAGCATTTT. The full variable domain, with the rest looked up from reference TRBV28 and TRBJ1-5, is DVKVTQSSRYLVKRTGEKVFLECVQDMDHENMFWYRQDPGLGLRLIYFSYDVKMKEKGDIPEGYSVSREKKERFSLILESASTNQTSMYLCASSPPKEGYSNQPQHFGDGTRLSIL.

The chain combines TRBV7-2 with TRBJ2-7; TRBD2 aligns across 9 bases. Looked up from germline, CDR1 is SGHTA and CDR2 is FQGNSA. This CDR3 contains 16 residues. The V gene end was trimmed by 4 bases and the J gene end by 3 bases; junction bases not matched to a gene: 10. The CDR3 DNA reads TGTGCCAGCAGCTCCCCGGGACTAGCCCTGCACTACGAGCAGTACTTC. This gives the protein CASSSPGLALHYEQYF.

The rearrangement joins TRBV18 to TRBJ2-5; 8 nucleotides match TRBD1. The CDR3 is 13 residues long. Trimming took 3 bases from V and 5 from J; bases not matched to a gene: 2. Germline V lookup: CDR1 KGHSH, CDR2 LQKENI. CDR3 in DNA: TGTGCCAGCTCACCTCAGGGGGCTGAGACCCAGTACTTC. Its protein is CASSPQGAETQYF.

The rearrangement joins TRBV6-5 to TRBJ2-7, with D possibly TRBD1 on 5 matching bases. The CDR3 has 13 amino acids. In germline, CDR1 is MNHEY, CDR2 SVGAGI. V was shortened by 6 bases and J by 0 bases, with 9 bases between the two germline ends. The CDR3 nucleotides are TGTGCCAGCAGGACAGTCCTCTCCTACGAGCAGTACTTC. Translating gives CASRTVLSYEQYF.

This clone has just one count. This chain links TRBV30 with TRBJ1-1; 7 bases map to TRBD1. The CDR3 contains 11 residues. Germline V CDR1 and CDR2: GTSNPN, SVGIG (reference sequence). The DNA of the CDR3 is TGTAGGAGGGGGCAATCCACTGAAGCTTTCTTT. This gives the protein CRRGQSTEAFF.

CDR3 coding DNA: TGTGCCAGCATCACAGGGTTAGGAGAGACCCAGTACTTC. Translated: CASITGLGETQYF. The rearrangement links TRBV6-5 to TRBJ2-5; TRBD1 is a possible D gene (6 bases). This CDR3 is built from 13 residues. V was shortened by 7 bases and J by 4 bases, with 13 bases between the two germline ends. In germline, CDR1 is MNHEY, CDR2 SVGAGI.

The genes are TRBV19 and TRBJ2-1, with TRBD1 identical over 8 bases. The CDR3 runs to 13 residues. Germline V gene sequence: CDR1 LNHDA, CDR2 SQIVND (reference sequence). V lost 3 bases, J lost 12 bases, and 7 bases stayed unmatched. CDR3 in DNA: TGTGCCAGTAGTATTAGGACAGGGTTAGGGCAGTTCTTC. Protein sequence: CASSIRTGLGQFF.

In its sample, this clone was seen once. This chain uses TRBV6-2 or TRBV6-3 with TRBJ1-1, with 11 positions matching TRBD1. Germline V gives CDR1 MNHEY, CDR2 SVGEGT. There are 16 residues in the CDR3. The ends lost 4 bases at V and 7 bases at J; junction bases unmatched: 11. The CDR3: CASSSPGQGAYLEAFF. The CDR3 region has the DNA TGTGCCAGCAGTTCCCCCGGACAGGGGGCCTACCTTGAAGCTTTCTTT.

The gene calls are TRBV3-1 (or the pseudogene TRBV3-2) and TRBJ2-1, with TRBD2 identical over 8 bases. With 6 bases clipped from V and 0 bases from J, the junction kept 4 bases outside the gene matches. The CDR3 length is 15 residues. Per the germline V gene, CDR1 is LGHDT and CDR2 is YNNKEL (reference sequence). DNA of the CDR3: TGTGCCAGCAGTTATGGGACTAGCTCCTACAATGAGCAGTTCTTC. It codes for CASSYGTSSYNEQFF.

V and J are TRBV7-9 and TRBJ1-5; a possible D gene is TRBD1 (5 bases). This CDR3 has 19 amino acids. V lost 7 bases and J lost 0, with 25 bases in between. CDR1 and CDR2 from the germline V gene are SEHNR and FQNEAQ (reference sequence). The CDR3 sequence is CASNYRPGLADYSNQPQHF. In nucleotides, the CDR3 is TGTGCCAGCAACTACCGACCGGGACTAGCGGACTATAGCAATCAGCCCCAGCATTTT.

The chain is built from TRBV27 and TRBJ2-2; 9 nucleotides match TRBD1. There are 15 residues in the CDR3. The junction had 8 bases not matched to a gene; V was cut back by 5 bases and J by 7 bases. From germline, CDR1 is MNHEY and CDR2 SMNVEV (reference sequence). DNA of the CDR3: TGTGCCAGCAGTGCCCGGACAGGGGCTAACGGGGAGCTGTTTTTT. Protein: CASSARTGANGELFF.

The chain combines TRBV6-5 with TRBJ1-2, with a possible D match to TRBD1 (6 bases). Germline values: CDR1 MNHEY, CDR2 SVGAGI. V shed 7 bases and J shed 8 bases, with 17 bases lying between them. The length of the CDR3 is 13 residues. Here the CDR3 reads CASTRRGGDGYTF. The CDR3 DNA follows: TGTGCCAGCACCAGAAGGGGGGGGGACGGCTACACCTTC.

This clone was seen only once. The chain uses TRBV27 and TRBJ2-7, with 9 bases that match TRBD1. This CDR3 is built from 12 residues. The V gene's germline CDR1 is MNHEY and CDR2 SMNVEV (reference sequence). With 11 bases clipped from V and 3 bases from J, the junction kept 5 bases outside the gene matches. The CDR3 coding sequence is TGTGCCGCCGGGACAGGGCTCTACGAGCAGTACTTC. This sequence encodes CAAGTGLYEQYF.